The T cell receptor beta chain under discussion was sequenced for a study of naive and memory T cell subsets (dated by TCRdb to 2016 to 2017). A note on the overall study: According to the figure summarizing the samples, there were 10 blood donors, 7 tuberculin skin test biopsies and 3 saline control biopsies. Skin biopsies were taken from tuberculin skin test sites or from saline-injected control sites and were processed for RNA extraction as described before. PCR2 was typically a SYBR Green qPCR stopped at a set threshold; low-input samples could instead use end-point PCR (around 6 cycles).

Interpreted using the paper, the treatment or condition label stands for: skin biopsy from PPD injection site in Mantoux-positive individual. A robust, sensitive protocol for the amplification, sequencing and analysis of TCRs was described in the study, in which 3' ligation of a UMI-containing oligonucleotide to TCR cDNA was used. The tuberculin skin test biopsies were taken from PPD-injected sites in individuals who had a positive Mantoux test. Total RNA was used without cell sorting and was treated with RQ1 DNase before reverse transcription, with a target input of about 1 to 1,100 ng. Libraries were prepared from skin biopsies and whole blood so that pipeline robustness could be tested in samples in which T cells form a minority population. This clonotype is considered medium-sized (0.01 to 0.1%). There is no known antigen for this receptor. The sample holds no much larger clone one base away, and base qualities are not on file.

Beyond this particular receptor, the publication reports: Skin biopsy collection and RNA processing details were not given in the paper but referenced to earlier studies. The RNA-based method was acknowledged to be potentially sensitive to changes in TCR transcripts with T cell activation and differentiation. The larger number of TCRs found at tuberculin skin test sites was interpreted as T cell infiltration of a delayed type IV hypersensitivity reaction. Both types of skin biopsy reportedly yielded TCR sequences, though far more TCRs came from tuberculin skin test sites.

Library creation used UMI-ligation and nested PCR. The ligated cDNA was amplified by four rounds of PCR, in which nested alpha and beta constant region primers were used together with the SP2 primer. For the blood and skin samples, TCR RNA was reverse transcribed with SuperScript IV using primers for the alpha and beta constant regions. T4 RNA ligase 1 was used to ligate an oligonucleotide containing the Illumina SP2 primer and a UMI to the 3' end of the cDNA. To prevent hairpin formation, the 12-nucleotide UMI was made up of two random hexamers with an eight-base spacer between them. From the second PCR onward, TCR alpha and beta chain libraries were processed separately, and dual indexing was applied for multiplexing. After pooling, the indexed libraries were analyzed by capillary electrophoresis and sequenced on either an Illumina MiSeq or NextSeq. Libraries were spiked with PhiX DNA at roughly 5-7.5% so that base diversity was increased and cluster recognition was improved. The authors processed their data as follows. Demultiplexor extracted UMIs from read 2, combined them with read 1 TCR sequence, and split reads by sample indices. Decombinator identified V and J genes and V-J junctions and gave each TCR a five-part identifier that included V and J deletions. UMIs were used by Collapsinator to correct sequencing errors and PCR amplification heterogeneity, so that a UMI-based abundance was obtained for each TCR. CDR3Translator turned identifiers into nucleotide sequence, translated the nucleotide sequence into amino acids, and pulled out CDR3 regions based on terminal motifs. After normalization to the amount of input RNA, the error-corrected alpha and beta TCR counts from blood and from skin were compared. TCRdb itself trimmed the public reads at Q25 with fastp, ran MiXCR and retained productive beta chains. One record per CDR3 amino acid sequence lists the most common genes and DNA. Here the V and J calls rest on TCRdb's processing, not on the authors' analysis. The sample data list more than 13,000 distinct CDR3 sequences, and around 5.2% of these were observed just once. The ten largest make up roughly 7.7% of the sample.

V drops 4 bases and J drops 12 bases, leaving 25 bases in between. The germline V gene sets CDR1 to MDHEN and CDR2 to SYDVKM. The CDR3 holds 16 amino acids from the cysteine to the phenylalanine. The DNA shown is the 48-base CDR3, in frame from base 1. This sequence uses TRBV28 and TRBJ2-1, with a tentative D gene TRBD2 over 7 matching bases. Sequenced here: skin, sampled from a tuberculin skin test site. This TCR was sampled from an adult in good health. The CDR3 reads as follows: CASSSAAGHPSRRQFF. DNA sequence: TGTGCCAGCAGTTCAGCAGCGGGACACCCTAGCCGACGGCAGTTCTTC.